Listed below are T cell receptor beta chains from one sample, sequenced in a study of T cell repertoires in cytomegalovirus infection. MiXCR, applied by TCRdb to the reads, yields one record per CDR3 protein. The profile shows almost 550,000 distinct CDR3 sequences, about 17% of them singletons. Sequencing was done on a sample of CD8+ T cells from PBMCs. The receptor source for this set is a human donor in good health (CMV status not recorded). Some clones in this sample may be carry-over from other donors' samples. Each CDR3 is given with its conserved first and last residue. A D gene is named only where the DNA matches it firmly. Some rows mark clone size as missing; the rest say once, few, many or name a class of expanded clone.

size,V,length,D,J,DNA,CDR3
.,TRBV6-7,14,TRBD1,TRBJ1-2,TGTGCCAGCAGTTACTGGACAGGCCCACGTGGCTACACCTTC,CASSYWTGPRGYTF
.,TRBV30,13,TRBD2,TRBJ2-1,TGTGCCTGTACTAGCGGGGTTACAGGGGAGCAGTTCTTC,CACTSGVTGEQFF
many,TRBV7-2,14,.,TRBJ2-7,TGTGCCAGCAGCTTAGCAGGTGCAGGACATGAGCAGTACTTC,CASSLAGAGHEQYF
few,TRBV6-6,14,.,TRBJ2-3,TGTGCCAGCAGGGGGGCAGTTTACACAGATACGCAGTATTTT,CASRGAVYTDTQYF
many,TRBV27,16,TRBD1,TRBJ1-6,TGTGCCAGCAGTACCACCGGGACAGAGTATAATTCACCCCTCCACTTT,CASSTTGTEYNSPLHF
.,TRBV5-4,16,TRBD2,TRBJ2-4,TGTGCCAGCAGCCCGACCGGGGGGGAGACCAAAAACATTCAGTACTTC,CASSPTGGETKNIQYF
.,TRBV9,18,.,TRBJ1-2,TGTGCCAGCAGCGTAATGGGACCCTCCACACTTACTAACTATGGCTACACCTTC,CASSVMGPSTLTNYGYTF
many,TRBV6-1,14,.,TRBJ2-2,TGTGCCAGCATTGAGAGGGCCTACACCGGGGAGCTGTTTTTT,CASIERAYTGELFF
many,TRBV7-9,15,.,TRBJ2-7,TGTGCCAGCAGCTTTGGTCGACAGGTATCCTACGAGCAGTACTTC,CASSFGRQVSYEQYF
few,TRBV6-5,14,.,TRBJ1-1,TGTGCCAGCAGTTACGGTCAGCTTAACACTGAAGCTTTCTTT,CASSYGQLNTEAFF
few,TRBV29-1,11,.,TRBJ1-1,TGCAGCGTCTCGGTGAACACTGAAGCTTTCTTT,CSVSVNTEAFF
many,TRBV12-3/TRBV12-4,12,.,TRBJ2-7,TGTGCCAGCAGTTTAGCGACATGGGAGCAGTACTTC,CASSLATWEQYF
many,TRBV28,13,.,TRBJ1-2,TGTGCCAGCAGTTTAGCCGGGAGCTATGGCTACACCTTC,CASSLAGSYGYTF
.,TRBV20-1,14,TRBD2,TRBJ2-1,TGCAGTGCTAGTTCCAGCGGGAGGCCCCGTAAGCAGTTCTTC,CSASSSGRPRKQFF
many,TRBV7-8,15,TRBD1,TRBJ2-7,TGTGCCAGCAGCCTGAGACGGGACAGGGCCACCGAGCAGTACTTC,CASSLRRDRATEQYF
.,TRBV14,14,.,TRBJ1-2,TGTGCCAGCAGCCTCCTGGTCGACCCGCGTGGCTACACCTTC,CASSLLVDPRGYTF
many,TRBV11-2,16,.,TRBJ2-7,TGTGCCAGCAGCTTAGATGTCGGTAGAAGGGCCTACGAGCAGTACTTC,CASSLDVGRRAYEQYF
.,TRBV3-1,15,.,TRBJ1-6,TGTGCCAGCAGCCAAAAGGCAGGACCCAATTCACCCCTCCACTTT,CASSQKAGPNSPLHF
once,TRBV6-6,14,TRBD1,TRBJ1-1,TGTGCCAGCAGTAACGACAGGGTGAACACTGAAGCTTTCTTT,CASSNDRVNTEAFF
many,TRBV6-5,18,TRBD2,TRBJ2-1,TGTGCCAGCAGTTACGGACTAGCGGGGGGGCCAGAGTACAATGAGCAGTTCTTC,CASSYGLAGGPEYNEQFF
many,TRBV6-5,16,TRBD1,TRBJ2-1,TGTGCCAGCAGTTACGCCCGGGACAGGGGGAGGAATGAGCAGTTCTTC,CASSYARDRGRNEQFF
.,TRBV5-1,18,TRBD1,TRBJ1-1,TGCGCCAGCAGCTTGGTACCGGGACAGGCCCTATTGAACACTGAAGCTTTCTTT,CASSLVPGQALLNTEAFF
many,TRBV6-1,11,.,TRBJ1-1,TGTGCCTCAGGTAGGAACACTGAAGCTTTCTTT,CASGRNTEAFF
.,TRBV27,14,.,TRBJ2-3,TGTGCCAGCAGTTTAGGGATAGACGGAGATACGCAGTATTTT,CASSLGIDGDTQYF
many,TRBV12-3/TRBV12-4,15,TRBD1,TRBJ1-3,TGTGCCAGCAGGGGGACAGTTCCTTCTGGAAACACCATATATTTT,CASRGTVPSGNTIYF
many,TRBV15,17,.,TRBJ2-1,TGTGCCACCAGCAGAGAACCCTACGGCACCATCGGGAATGAGCAGTTCTTC,CATSREPYGTIGNEQFF
many,TRBV27,15,TRBD1,TRBJ2-7,TGTGCCAGCAGTCGTGGACAGGGGCTTAGGGACGAGCAGTACTTC,CASSRGQGLRDEQYF
.,TRBV4-1,18,TRBD2,TRBJ2-2,TGCGCCAGCAGCCACCAACCTATAGCGGGGGAGAACACCGGGGAGCTGTTTTTT,CASSHQPIAGENTGELFF
.,TRBV15,14,TRBD1,TRBJ1-2,TGTGCCACCAGCACGCGGACAGGGAGGGGTGGCTACACCTTC,CATSTRTGRGGYTF
.,TRBV20-1,14,TRBD1,TRBJ1-5,TGCAGTGCTACGAGAGAGACAGGGGTAGAGCCCCAGCATTTT,CSATRETGVEPQHF
.,TRBV27,15,TRBD1,TRBJ1-1,TGTGCCAGCAGGGGGACAGGGGACTCGAACACTGAAGCTTTCTTT,CASRGTGDSNTEAFF
few,TRBV27,17,TRBD1,TRBJ2-1,TGTGCCAGCAGTAGCCTTAATCCGGACAGGTACCACAATGAGCAGTTCTTC,CASSSLNPDRYHNEQFF
few,TRBV7-9,13,.,TRBJ2-4,TGTGCCAGCAGCCCCAGCCAGACACCGCTTCAGTACTTC,CASSPSQTPLQYF
.,TRBV27,14,TRBD2,TRBJ2-7,TGTGCCAGCAGTTTTTATGCTAGCGGCTACGAGCAGTACTTC,CASSFYASGYEQYF
.,TRBV27,11,.,TRBJ1-1,TGTGCCACCGGGATGAACACTGAAGCTTTCTTT,CATGMNTEAFF
few,TRBV4-1,15,.,TRBJ2-3,TGCGCCAGCAGCCAGGGGAGGGGGGGAACAGATACGCAGTATTTT,CASSQGRGGTDTQYF
many,TRBV28,14,.,TRBJ1-2,TGTGCCAGCAGTTTACAGGGAACTAACTATGGCTACACCTTC,CASSLQGTNYGYTF
many,TRBV7-2,16,TRBD2,TRBJ2-1,TGTGCCAGCAGCGCCCTGCTAGCGGGAGTCAGGAATGAGCAGTTCTTC,CASSALLAGVRNEQFF
.,TRBV4-1,14,TRBD2,TRBJ2-1,TGCGCCAGCAGCCAAGCCGGGACTAACAATGAGCAGTTCTTC,CASSQAGTNNEQFF
many,TRBV7-8,14,TRBD2,TRBJ2-1,TGTGCCAGCAGCTTAGGAGCGGGGGAAGAGGATCCGTTCTTC,CASSLGAGEEDPFF
.,TRBV6-6,15,.,TRBJ2-5,TGTGCCAGCAGTTACCGGGGGGCGAGGGGAGAGACCCAGTACTTC,CASSYRGARGETQYF
.,TRBV15,14,.,TRBJ2-7,TGTGCCACCAGCATTCTACAGGGCTCCTACGAGCAGTACTTC,CATSILQGSYEQYF